This T cell receptor (beta chain) was profiled in a study of blood T cell repertoires in COVID-19. Study information: Samples taken during acute and convalescent COVID-19 were collected in the United States, Italy and Spain.

Trimming at V came to 5 bases and at J to 9 bases, leaving 7 bases not matched to a gene. Germline values: CDR1 GTSNPN, CDR2 SVGIG (reference sequence). The CDR3 covers 13 residues. Some clones are missing from TCRdb's copy, which holds only in-frame ones; the method was immunoSEQ multiplex PCR. The repertoire consists of about 200,000 clones, with approximately 86% occurring once and the leading ten covering 3.5% to 4%. This sequence was found in a woman in her thirties or forties with acute COVID-19. V gene TRBV30 combines with J gene TRBJ2-1; TRBD2 aligns across 10 bases. Sequenced: PBMCs or T cells enriched from blood (not recorded which). For the CDR3, the DNA is TGTGCCTGGGCTAGCGGGAGTTGGGGTGAGCAGTTCTTC. It codes for CAWASGSWGEQFF.